This T cell receptor beta chain emerged from a study of blood T cells in healthy people across ages. Study results and caveats: Among long-lived donors, naive CD4+ cells were more numerous and diversity higher than in aged donors.

The second PCR ran 7 to 11 cycles with a sample-barcoded 5' primer and J-beta primers. MiXCR, applied by TCRdb to the 5' RACE reads, yields one record per CDR3 protein. Here the sample spans 720,000 or so distinct CDR3 sequences, approximately 40% being singletons. This clonotype was counted ten times or more. Its matching antigen is unknown. Donor samples were obtained from healthy Caucasian individuals from Russia, aged about 6 to 90. Collection of 8.5 to 10 milliliters of peripheral blood was performed for each donor. Per-sample yields of isolated PBMCs were at least 6 million. V lost 10 bases and J lost 3; bases outside the gene matches: 8. CDR3 length: 13 amino acids. Germline assignment: CDR1 MNHNY and CDR2 SVGAGI (reference sequence).

The sample taken for sequencing was blood. The TCR was taken from a man at least 80 years old in good health. The genes are TRBV6-6 and TRBJ1-2, with 7 positions matching TRBD1. The CDR3 region is CATAHTGDYGYTF. Written as DNA, the CDR3 is TGTGCCACCGCGCACACAGGGGACTATGGCTACACCTTC.